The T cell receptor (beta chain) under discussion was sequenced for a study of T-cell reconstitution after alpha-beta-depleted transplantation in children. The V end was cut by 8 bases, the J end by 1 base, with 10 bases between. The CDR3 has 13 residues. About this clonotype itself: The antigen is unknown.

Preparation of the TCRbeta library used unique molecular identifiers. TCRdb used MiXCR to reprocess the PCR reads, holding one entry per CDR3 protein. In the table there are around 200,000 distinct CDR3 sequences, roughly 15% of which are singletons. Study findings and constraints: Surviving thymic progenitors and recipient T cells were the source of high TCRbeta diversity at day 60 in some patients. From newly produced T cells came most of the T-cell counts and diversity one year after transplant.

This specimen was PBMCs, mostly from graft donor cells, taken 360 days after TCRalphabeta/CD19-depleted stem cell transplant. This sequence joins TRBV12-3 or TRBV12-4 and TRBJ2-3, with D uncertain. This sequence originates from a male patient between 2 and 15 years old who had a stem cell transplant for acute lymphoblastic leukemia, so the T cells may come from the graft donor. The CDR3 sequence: CASLKHGTDTQYF. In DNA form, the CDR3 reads TGTGCCAGCCTAAAGCACGGCACAGATACGCAGTATTTT.